The clone carrying this TCR beta chain came up a few times. Its antigen is undetermined. The data were taken from a study of T cell repertoires in cytomegalovirus infection. Study as a whole: Public TCR beta signature analysis indicated the presence of both CMV infection and matching HLA type.

TCRdb processed the reads anew with MiXCR; each CDR3 protein has one entry. The data show hundreds of thousands of distinct CDR3 sequences, with 31% seen just once and over 10% held by the top ten. The study, taken as a whole, reports: Predominance within the ex vivo response was attributable to HLA-C-restricted CMV-specific TCR beta clonotypes. Cumulative frequency (of public TCR beta family members) identified carriers of CMV plus the relevant HLA.

This CDR3 region has 14 residues. Germline V gives CDR1 MNHNS, CDR2 SASEGT. V trimming: 7 bases; J trimming: 5 bases; junction bases outside the gene matches: 9. The genes are TRBV6-1 and TRBJ1-1, with 8 positions matching TRBD1. The sequencing used cultured CD8+ T cells from PBMCs, collected from culture after CMV antigen stimulation. The TCR originated in a human donor in good health (CMV status not recorded). Some clones in this sample may be carry-over from other donors' samples. CDR3 sequence (DNA): TGTGCCAGCACCTTACAGGGGGTTGGAACTGAAGCTTTCTTT. Translating it yields CASTLQGVGTEAFF.